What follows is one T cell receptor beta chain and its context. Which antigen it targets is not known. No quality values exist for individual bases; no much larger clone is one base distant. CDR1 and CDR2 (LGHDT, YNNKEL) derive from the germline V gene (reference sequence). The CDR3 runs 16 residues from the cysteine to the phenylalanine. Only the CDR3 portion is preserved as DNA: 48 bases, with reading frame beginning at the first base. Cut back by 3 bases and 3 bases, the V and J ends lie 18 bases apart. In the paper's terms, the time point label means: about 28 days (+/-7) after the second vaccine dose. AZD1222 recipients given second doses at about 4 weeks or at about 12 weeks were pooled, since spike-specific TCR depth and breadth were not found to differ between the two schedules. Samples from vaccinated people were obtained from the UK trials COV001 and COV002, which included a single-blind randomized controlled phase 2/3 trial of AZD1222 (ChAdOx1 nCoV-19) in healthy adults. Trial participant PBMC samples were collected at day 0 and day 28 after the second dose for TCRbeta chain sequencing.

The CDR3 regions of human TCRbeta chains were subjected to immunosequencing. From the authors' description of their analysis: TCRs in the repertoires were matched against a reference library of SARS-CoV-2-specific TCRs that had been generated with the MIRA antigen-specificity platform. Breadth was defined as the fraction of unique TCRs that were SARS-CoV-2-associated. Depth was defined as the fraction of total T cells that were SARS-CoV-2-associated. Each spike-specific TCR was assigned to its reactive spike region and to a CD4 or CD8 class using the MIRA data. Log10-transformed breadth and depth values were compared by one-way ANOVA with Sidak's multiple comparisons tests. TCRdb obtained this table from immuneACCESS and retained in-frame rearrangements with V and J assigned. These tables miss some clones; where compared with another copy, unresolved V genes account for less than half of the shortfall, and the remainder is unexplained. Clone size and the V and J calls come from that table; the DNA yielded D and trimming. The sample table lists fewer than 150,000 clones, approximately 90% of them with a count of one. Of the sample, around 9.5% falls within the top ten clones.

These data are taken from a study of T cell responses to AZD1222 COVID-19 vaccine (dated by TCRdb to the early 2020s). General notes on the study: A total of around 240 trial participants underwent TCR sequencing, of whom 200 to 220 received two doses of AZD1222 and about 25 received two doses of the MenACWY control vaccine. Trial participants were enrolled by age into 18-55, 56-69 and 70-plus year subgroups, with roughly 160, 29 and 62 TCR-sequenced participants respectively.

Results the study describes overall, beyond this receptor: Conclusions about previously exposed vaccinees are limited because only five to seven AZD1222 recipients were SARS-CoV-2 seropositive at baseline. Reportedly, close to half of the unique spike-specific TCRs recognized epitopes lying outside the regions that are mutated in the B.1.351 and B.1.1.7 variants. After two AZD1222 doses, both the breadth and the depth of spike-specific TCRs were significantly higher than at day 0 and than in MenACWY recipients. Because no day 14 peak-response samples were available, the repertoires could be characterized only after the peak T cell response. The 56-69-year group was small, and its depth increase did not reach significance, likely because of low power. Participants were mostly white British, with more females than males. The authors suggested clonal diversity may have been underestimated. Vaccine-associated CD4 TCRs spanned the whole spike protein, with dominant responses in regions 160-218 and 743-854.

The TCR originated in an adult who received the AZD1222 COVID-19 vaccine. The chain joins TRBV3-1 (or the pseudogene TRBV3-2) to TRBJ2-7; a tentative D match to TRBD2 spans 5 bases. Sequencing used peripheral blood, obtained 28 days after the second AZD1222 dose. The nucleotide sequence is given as TGTGCCAGCAGCCAGAATTCGGACTCATCGCTCTACGAGCAGTACTTC. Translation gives CASSQNSDSSLYEQYF.